Presented here are 30 T cell receptor beta chains from one specimen sequenced in a study of immune heterogeneity within non-small cell lung tumors. Bulk tumor genomic DNA, approximately 600 ng per sample, was used as template. Multiple widely separated biopsies were taken from each primary tumor at surgery. Patients with untreated, newly diagnosed non-small cell lung cancer underwent curative surgery. Multiplex PCR amplified the TCR beta CDR3 region. Its first round ran for nine to eleven cycles with 32 V and 13 J primers. TCRdb used MiXCR to reprocess the multiplex PCR reads, holding one entry per CDR3 protein. Of 10,000 to 11,000 distinct CDR3 sequences listed, 15% to 25% were seen once; the top ten hold roughly 3.8%. Sequenced material: lung tumor tissue. These receptors came from a man aged 55 to 69 with non-small cell lung cancer.

This clonotype has a count of ten or more. The gene calls are TRBV10-2 and TRBJ2-7; no reliable D call. Trimming removed 6 bases from V and 10 bases from J, with 13 bases in between. The germline V gene encodes CDR1 WSHSY and CDR2 SAAADI. The CDR3 spans 11 residues. The CDR3, as DNA: TGCGCCAGCAGCCAGACAACCACCCAGTACTTC. Protein product: CASSQTTTQYF.

This clonotype has a handful of counts. This sequence joins TRBV7-8 and TRBJ2-1, with D maybe TRBD2 (7 bases). Trimming removed 6 bases from V and 6 bases from J, with 18 bases in between. Looked up from germline, CDR1 is SGHVS and CDR2 is FQNEAQ. The CDR3 covers 15 residues. In DNA, the CDR3 is TGTGCCAGCAGAACAGGAGGGGGGGTTGTCAATGAGCAGTTCTTC. The encoded protein is CASRTGGGVVNEQFF.

Relative to its sample, this clonotype is medium-sized. V gene TRBV5-1 combines with J gene TRBJ1-2, with 10 bases identical to TRBD1. Looked up from germline, CDR1 is SGHRS and CDR2 is YFSETQ. This CDR3 has 14 residues. V lost 4 bases to trimming and J lost 2 bases; unmatched junction nucleotides: 2. CDR3 sequence reads: CASSTTGGNYGYTF. The CDR3 DNA sequence: TGCGCCAGCAGCACGACAGGGGGCAACTATGGCTACACCTTC.

A few counts support this clonotype. The V gene is TRBV9, the J gene TRBJ2-3; perhaps TRBD2 as D (5 bases). Germline V gene lookup returns CDR1 SGDLS and CDR2 YYNGEE. The CDR3 spans 14 residues. V was cut by 3 bases and J by 1 base, with 9 bases left in between. CDR3 sequence reads: CASSGTSRTDTQYF. For the CDR3, the DNA is TGTGCCAGCAGCGGGACTTCCCGCACAGATACGCAGTATTTT.

On this clonotype: This may come from a read error, since a much larger clone is one base off. The genes are TRBV10-3 and TRBJ2-6; perhaps TRBD1 as D (5 bases). CDR1 is ENHRY and CDR2 is SYGVKD in the germline V gene. This CDR3 spans 13 amino acids. CDR3 sequence reads: CAIKNSGAKVLTF. The CDR3 nucleotides read TGTGCCATCAAAAACTCTGGGGCCAAAGTCCTGACTTTC.

This clonotype has only a few counts. J is TRBJ2-1 and V is TRBV9; D may correspond to TRBD1 or TRBD2 (7 bases each). In germline, CDR1 is SGDLS, CDR2 YYNGEE. The V gene lost 0 bases and the J gene lost 6 bases, with 16 bases spanning the gap. This CDR3 comprises 16 residues. The chain's CDR3 is CASSVGPQRDSNEQFF. As DNA, the CDR3 is TGTGCCAGCAGCGTAGGGCCCCAGCGGGACAGCAATGAGCAGTTCTTC.

In its sample, this clonotype was seen a few times. The chain has TRBV3-1 and TRBJ2-5; D is unclear. CDR3 length equals 13 residues. Germline CDR1 reads LGHDT; CDR2 reads YNNKEL (reference sequence). The ends were cut back, 2 bases at V and 2 bases at J, with 6 bases in the middle. DNA of the CDR3: TGTGCCAGCAGCCAAACCTCTCAAGAGACCCAGTACTTC. Residues: CASSQTSQETQYF.

By share of the sample, this clonotype is medium-sized. The rearrangement uses TRBV24-1 and TRBJ1-3; the D gene is possibly TRBD1 (6 bases). CDR1 is KGHDR, CDR2 SFDVKD, per germline. This CDR3 is 15 amino acids long. V shed 4 bases and J shed 0 bases, with 9 bases lying between them. For the CDR3, the DNA is TGTGCCACCAGTGACCGGGACAACTCTGGAAACACCATATATTTT. This sequence encodes CATSDRDNSGNTIYF.

This clonotype was seen ten or more times. The chain links TRBV20-1 to TRBJ2-1, with TRBD2 matching over 10 bases. This CDR3 spans 16 amino acids. Germline trimming cut 1 base from V and 6 bases from J; bases unmatched to any gene: 9. Germline CDR1 and CDR2: DFQATT and SNEGSKA (reference sequence). The CDR3 DNA reads TGCAGTGCTAGAGGTAGTCTAGCGGGAGTACTCAATGAGCAGTTCTTC. It yields the protein CSARGSLAGVLNEQFF.

This clonotype qualifies as medium-sized. V is TRBV20-1 and J is TRBJ2-7; 8 nucleotides match TRBD2. Trimming cost V 5 bases and J 3 bases; bases outside gene matches: 9. The CDR3 extends over 14 amino acids. In germline, CDR1 is DFQATT, CDR2 SNEGSKA (reference sequence). This chain's CDR3 is CSADVAGGDYEQYF. CDR3 nucleotide sequence: TGCAGTGCTGATGTGGCGGGAGGAGACTACGAGCAGTACTTC.

There are a few counts of this clonotype. The chain employs TRBV20-1 and TRBJ2-1; possibly TRBD2 for D (5 bases). CDR1 and CDR2 from the germline V gene are DFQATT and SNEGSKA (reference sequence). The CDR3 covers 14 residues. The V end lost 3 bases, the J end lost 2 bases, and 11 bases lay between the germline ends. CDR3 sequence reads: CSAREAVTYNEQFF. CDR3 coding DNA: TGCAGTGCTAGGGAAGCGGTAACCTACAATGAGCAGTTCTTC.

The J gene is TRBJ2-1, the V gene TRBV20-1; 11 nucleotides match TRBD2. Germline CDR1 reads DFQATT; CDR2 reads SNEGSKA (reference sequence). The V segment lost 5 bases and the J segment 3 bases; nucleotides outside the gene matches: 6. CDR3 length: 15 amino acids. The CDR3 reads CSASRTSGHYNEQFF. CDR3 nucleotides: TGCAGTGCTTCCCGGACTAGCGGGCACTACAATGAGCAGTTCTTC.

This clonotype was found a few times. The chain carries TRBV19 and TRBJ1-5; a weak D match, TRBD1 (5 bases). Germline V gene lookup returns CDR1 LNHDA and CDR2 SQIVND (reference sequence). This CDR3 is 15 amino acids long. Trimming took 6 bases from V and 4 from J, leaving 16 bases between them. The CDR3 protein is CASRGGPGVNQPQHF. For the CDR3, the DNA is TGTGCCAGTAGGGGGGGACCAGGCGTGAATCAGCCCCAGCATTTT. Full variable domain (rest looked up from reference TRBV19 and TRBJ1-5): DGGITQSPKYLFRKEGQNVTLSCEQNLNHDAMYWYRQDPGQGLRLIYYSQIVNDFQKGDIAEGYSVSREKKESFPLTVTSAQKNPTAFYLCASRGGPGVNQPQHFGDGTRLSIL.

This clonotype occurred a few times. J is TRBJ1-1 and V is TRBV19, with D maybe TRBD1 (5 bases). Germline V gene data show CDR1 as LNHDA and CDR2 as SQIVND (reference sequence). Trimming cost V 7 bases and J 0 bases, with 15 bases left between them. The CDR3 runs to 15 residues. The CDR3 DNA follows: TGTGCCAGTACCATAACCGGGACTTTGAACACTGAAGCTTTCTTT. Translation gives CASTITGTLNTEAFF.

Comment on this clonotype: The missing conserved phenylalanine or tryptophan at the end of this CDR3 makes a read error likely. The DNA is omitted, as the CDR3 cannot be located on it reliably, and the CDR3 follows TCRdb's listing. The chain uses TRBV7-7 and TRBJ2-3; the DNA was not compared with TRBD2, the D call given in the table. Germline assignment: CDR1 SSHAT and CDR2 FNYEAQ (reference sequence). Ends included, the CDR3 has 16 residues. CDR3 in amino acids: CASSPSDSGIEQYFGP.

This clonotype was counted only a few times. The CDR3 DNA reads TGTGCCAGCAGCAAAGGGGGGGGGGGCGAAGCTTTCTTT. Encoded protein: CASSKGGGGEAFF. The chain recombines TRBV7-3 with TRBJ1-1; a possible D gene is TRBD1 (6 bases). The germline V gene encodes CDR1 SGHTA and CDR2 FQGTGA. V was pared by 5 bases and J by 8 bases, with 15 bases between. The CDR3 totals 13 residues. Variable domain in full (rest from reference TRBV7-3 and TRBJ1-1): GAGVSQTPSNKVTEKGKYVELRCDPISGHTALYWYRQSLGQGPEFLIYFQGTGAADDSGLPNDRFFAVRPEGSVSTLKIQRTERGDSAVYLCASSKGGGGEAFFGQGTRLTVV.

About this clonotype itself: Because the CDR3's place on the DNA is in doubt, the DNA is left out and the CDR3 is given as listed by TCRdb. This chain uses TRBV27 with TRBJ2-1; TRBD2, the table's D call, was not compared with the DNA. The CDR3 contains 16 residues when both ends are counted. The germline gives CDR1 MNHEY, CDR2 SMNVEV (reference sequence). The CDR3 loop is CASSPWGSGIPNEHFF.

V is TRBV6-5 and J is TRBJ1-1, with D unclear. Trimming removed 2 bases from V and 0 bases from J, with 7 bases in between. Per germline, CDR1 MNHEY and CDR2 SVGAGI. This CDR3 has 14 amino acids. CDR3 region: CASSYARLNTEAFF. The CDR3 nucleotides are TGTGCCAGCAGTTACGCGAGGTTGAACACTGAAGCTTTCTTT.

In this sample, this clonotype turned up many times. The gene calls are TRBV6-1 and TRBJ2-1, with TRBD2 identical over 8 bases. The CDR3 consists of 15 residues. Germline CDR1 MNHNS, CDR2 SASEGT. V dropped 5 bases and J dropped 7; count of bases not matched to a gene: 10. The CDR3 is CASSYETGRGNEQFF. CDR3 sequence (DNA): TGTGCCAGCAGTTACGAAACCGGGAGGGGTAATGAGCAGTTCTTC.

This clonotype was seen a few times. J is TRBJ1-1 and V is TRBV13; 7 bases match TRBD1. The germline V gene encodes CDR1 PRHDT and CDR2 FYEKMQ (reference sequence). This CDR3 has 13 residues. Losses at the gene ends were 6 bases for V and 3 bases for J; bases not matched to a gene: 4. The CDR3 loop is CASRTGYDTEAFF. In DNA, the CDR3 is TGTGCCAGCAGGACAGGGTATGACACTGAAGCTTTCTTT.

About this clonotype: This clone may be a read error of a much larger clone one base away. CDR3 coding DNA: TGTGCCAGCACTACCATCCGCGGGAGTCGCACAGATACGCAGTATTTT. The encoded protein is CASTTIRGSRTDTQYF. The chain joins TRBV6-2 or TRBV6-3 to TRBJ2-3; 7 nucleotides match TRBD2. This CDR3 is 16 amino acids long. CDR1 MNHEY and CDR2 SVGEGT come from the germline V gene. V was clipped by 7 bases and J by 1 base; unmatched bases: 11.

The gene calls are TRBV2 and TRBJ2-5, with 11 bases aligning to TRBD1. Germline V gives CDR1 SNHLY, CDR2 FYNNEI. The J segment lost 5 bases and the V segment lost 4 bases, leaving 9 bases of the junction unmatched. The CDR3 sequence is 16 residues long. CDR3 region: CASSGPVGTGGETQYF. The CDR3 DNA reads as TGTGCCAGCAGTGGGCCAGTAGGGACAGGGGGTGAGACCCAGTACTTC.

By sample fraction, this clonotype is medium-sized (0.01 to 0.1%). This chain joins TRBV20-1 and TRBJ2-7; 9 bases are shared with TRBD2. Germline lookup yields CDR1 DFQATT and CDR2 SNEGSKA (reference sequence). V lost 0 bases to trimming and J lost 7 bases; unmatched junction nucleotides: 13. This CDR3 has 16 amino acids. This CDR3 reads CSARDRGRREGLEQYF. The CDR3 bases are TGCAGTGCTAGAGATCGTGGGAGGCGGGAGGGCCTTGAGCAGTACTTC.

This clonotype is labeled as medium-sized. The V and J genes are TRBV28 and TRBJ2-2, with 7 bases fitting TRBD2. J lost 1 base, V lost 5 bases, and 4 bases had no gene match. Per germline, CDR1 MDHEN and CDR2 SYDVKM. The CDR3 has 15 residues. The CDR3 DNA is TGTGCCAGCAGTAAGGCGGGAGTGAACACCGGGGAGCTGTTTTTT. Translated: CASSKAGVNTGELFF.

The gene calls are TRBV18 and TRBJ2-7; 7 nucleotides agree with TRBD1. The CDR3 has 14 residues. Germline lookup yields CDR1 KGHSH and CDR2 LQKENI. The trim removed 2 bases at V and 2 bases at J, leaving 3 bases unmatched. Written as DNA, the CDR3 is TGTGCCAGCTCACCAAGACAGGGTACCTACGAGCAGTACTTC. Residues: CASSPRQGTYEQYF.

Many counts were recorded for this clonotype. This chain joins TRBV20-1 and TRBJ2-1; 14 bases line up with TRBD2. The CDR3 has 17 amino acids. Germline-derived CDR1 and CDR2 are DFQATT and SNEGSKA (reference sequence). V dropped 6 bases and J dropped 8; count of bases not matched to a gene: 15. In nucleotides, the CDR3 is TGCAGTGCACCGGGACTAGCGGGAGAAGAGGACCCGTATGAGCAGTTCTTC. Protein sequence: CSAPGLAGEEDPYEQFF.

V gene TRBV5-5 combines with J gene TRBJ1-3; weak D call: TRBD1 (5 bases). The germline gives CDR1 SGHKS, CDR2 YYEKEE (reference sequence). The CDR3 covers 14 residues. V was pared by 1 base and J by 4 bases, with 9 bases between. The CDR3 DNA sequence: TGTGCCAGCAGCTTGAGGGGATCGGGAAACACCATATATTTT. Protein sequence: CASSLRGSGNTIYF.

For this clonotype: Being one base from a much bigger clone, this may be a read error. This chain links TRBV7-9 with TRBJ2-7, with TRBD2 as a possible D gene (5 bases). Germline lookup yields CDR1 SEHNR and CDR2 FQNEAQ (reference sequence). This CDR3 spans 15 amino acids. DNA of the CDR3: TGTGCCAACAGCTTAGGACCATCCGGGAAGGTCGAGCAGTACTTC. Protein product: CANSLGPSGKVEQYF.

This clonotype showed up just a few times. The chain employs TRBV5-1 and TRBJ2-3; 14 bases map to TRBD2. CDR3 size: 17 residues. The junction had 2 bases not matched to a gene; V was cut back by 0 bases and J by 2 bases. Germline CDR1 and CDR2: SGHRS and YFSETQ. In DNA form, the CDR3 reads TGCGCCAGCAGCTTGGCGGGACTAGCGGGAGCCACAGATACGCAGTATTTT. Translation: CASSLAGLAGATDTQYF.

This clonotype is large by share. This rearrangement joins TRBV28 to TRBJ1-1, with 7 bases identical to TRBD1. The CDR3 has 17 amino acids. CDR1 is MDHEN and CDR2 is SYDVKM in the germline V gene. Unmatched junction bases numbered 9, after V lost 2 bases and J lost 0 bases. CDR3 nucleotide sequence: TGTGCCAGCAGTTTAGAGGAGGCAGGGGGAATGAACACTGAAGCTTTCTTT. It yields the protein CASSLEEAGGMNTEAFF.